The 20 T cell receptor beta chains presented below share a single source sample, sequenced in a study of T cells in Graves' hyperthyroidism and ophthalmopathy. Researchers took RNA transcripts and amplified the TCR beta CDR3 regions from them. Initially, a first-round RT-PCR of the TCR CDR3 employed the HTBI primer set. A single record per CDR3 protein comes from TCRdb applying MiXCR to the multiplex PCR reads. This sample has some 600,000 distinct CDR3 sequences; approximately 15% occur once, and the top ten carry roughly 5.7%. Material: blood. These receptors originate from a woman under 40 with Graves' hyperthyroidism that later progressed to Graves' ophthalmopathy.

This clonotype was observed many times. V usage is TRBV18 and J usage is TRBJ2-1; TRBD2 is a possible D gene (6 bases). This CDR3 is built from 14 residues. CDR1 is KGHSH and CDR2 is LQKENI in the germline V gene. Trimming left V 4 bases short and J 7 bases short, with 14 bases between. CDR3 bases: TGTGCCAGCTCACTGCGGCGGGGAGCGAATGAGCAGTTCTTC. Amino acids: CASSLRRGANEQFF.

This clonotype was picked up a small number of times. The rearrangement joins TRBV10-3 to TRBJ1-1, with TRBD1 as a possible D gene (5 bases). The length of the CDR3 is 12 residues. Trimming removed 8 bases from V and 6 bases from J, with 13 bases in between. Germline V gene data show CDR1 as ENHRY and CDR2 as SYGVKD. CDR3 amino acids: CAIGQMGAEAFF. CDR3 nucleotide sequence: TGTGCCATCGGACAAATGGGAGCTGAAGCTTTCTTT.

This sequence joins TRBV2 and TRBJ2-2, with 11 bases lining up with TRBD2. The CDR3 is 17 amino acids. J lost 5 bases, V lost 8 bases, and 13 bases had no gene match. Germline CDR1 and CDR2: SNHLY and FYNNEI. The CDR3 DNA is TGTGCCAGCGCGGGGGCTAGCGGGAGGCCGGGTACCGGGGAGCTGTTTTTT. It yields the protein CASAGASGRPGTGELFF.

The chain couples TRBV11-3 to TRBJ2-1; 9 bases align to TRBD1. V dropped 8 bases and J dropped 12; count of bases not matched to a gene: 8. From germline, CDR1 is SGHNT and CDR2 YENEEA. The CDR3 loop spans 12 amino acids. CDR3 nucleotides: TGTGCCAGCGAAGGGACAGGGAGGGGGCAGTTCTTC. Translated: CASEGTGRGQFF.

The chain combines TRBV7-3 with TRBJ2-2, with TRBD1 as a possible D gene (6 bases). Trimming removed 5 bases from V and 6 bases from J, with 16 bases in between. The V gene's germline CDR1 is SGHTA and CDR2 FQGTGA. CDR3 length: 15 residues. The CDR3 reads CASSVYRDGAGELFF. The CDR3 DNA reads TGTGCCAGCAGCGTATACAGGGACGGGGCCGGGGAGCTGTTTTTT.

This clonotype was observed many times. The CDR3 reads CASCRPEVNTGELFF. CDR3 sequence (DNA): TGTGCCAGCTGTAGACCAGAGGTGAACACCGGGGAGCTGTTTTTT. The chain links TRBV12-3 or TRBV12-4 to TRBJ2-2; unclear D gene. The CDR3 has 15 amino acids. The ends were cut back, 8 bases at V and 1 base at J, with 14 bases in the middle.

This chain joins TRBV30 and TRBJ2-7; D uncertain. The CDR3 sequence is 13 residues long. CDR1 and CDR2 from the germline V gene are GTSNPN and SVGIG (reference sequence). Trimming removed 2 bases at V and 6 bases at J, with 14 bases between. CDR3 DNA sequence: TGTGCCTGGAGTCTACAACAGAACGGCGAGCAGTACTTC. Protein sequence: CAWSLQQNGEQYF. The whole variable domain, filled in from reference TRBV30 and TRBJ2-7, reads SQTIHQWPATLVQPVGSPLSLECTVEGTSNPNLYWYRQAAGRGLQLLFYSVGIGQISSEVPQNLSASRPQDRQFILSSKKLLLSDSGFYLCAWSLQQNGEQYFGPGTRLTVT.

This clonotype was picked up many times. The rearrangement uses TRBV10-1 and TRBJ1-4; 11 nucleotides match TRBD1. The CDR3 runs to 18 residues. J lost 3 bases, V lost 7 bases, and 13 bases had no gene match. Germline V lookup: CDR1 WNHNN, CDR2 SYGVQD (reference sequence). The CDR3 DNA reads TGCGCCAGCAAAGGACAGGGGGCCTCCTTACGTTCTAATGAAAAACTGTTTTTT. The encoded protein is CASKGQGASLRSNEKLFF.

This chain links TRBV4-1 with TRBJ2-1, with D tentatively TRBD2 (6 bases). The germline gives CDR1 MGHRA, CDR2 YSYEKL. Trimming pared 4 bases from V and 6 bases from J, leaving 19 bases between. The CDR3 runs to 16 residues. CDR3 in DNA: TGCGCCAGCAGCCGAACCCAATTGGGAGGCGGCAATGAGCAGTTCTTC. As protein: CASSRTQLGGGNEQFF.

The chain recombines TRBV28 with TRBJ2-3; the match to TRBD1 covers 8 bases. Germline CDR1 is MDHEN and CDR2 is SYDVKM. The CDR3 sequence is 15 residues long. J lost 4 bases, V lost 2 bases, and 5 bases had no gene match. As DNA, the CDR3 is TGTGCCAGCAGTTTACAGGGGGCGCCCGCAGATACGCAGTATTTT. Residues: CASSLQGAPADTQYF.

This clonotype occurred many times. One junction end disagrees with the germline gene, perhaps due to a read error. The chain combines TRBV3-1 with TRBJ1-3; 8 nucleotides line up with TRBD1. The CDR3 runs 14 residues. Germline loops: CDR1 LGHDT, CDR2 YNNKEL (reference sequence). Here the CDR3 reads CASSRTGTGTTIYF. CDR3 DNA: TGTGCCAGCAGCCGGACAGGGACTGGAACCACCATATATTTT.

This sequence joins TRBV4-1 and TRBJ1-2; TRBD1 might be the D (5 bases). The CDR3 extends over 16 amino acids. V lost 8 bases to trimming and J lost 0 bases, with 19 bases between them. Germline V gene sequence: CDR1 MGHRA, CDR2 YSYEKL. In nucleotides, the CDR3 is TGCGCCAGCCGATACGGGACCACATCAGCTAACTATGGCTACACCTTC. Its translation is CASRYGTTSANYGYTF.

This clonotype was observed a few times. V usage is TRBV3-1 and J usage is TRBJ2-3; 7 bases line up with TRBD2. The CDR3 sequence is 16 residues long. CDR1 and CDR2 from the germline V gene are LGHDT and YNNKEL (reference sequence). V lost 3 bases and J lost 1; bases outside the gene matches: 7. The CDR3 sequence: CASSHDWAGGTDTQYF. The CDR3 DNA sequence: TGTGCCAGCAGCCATGACTGGGCGGGAGGCACAGATACGCAGTATTTT.

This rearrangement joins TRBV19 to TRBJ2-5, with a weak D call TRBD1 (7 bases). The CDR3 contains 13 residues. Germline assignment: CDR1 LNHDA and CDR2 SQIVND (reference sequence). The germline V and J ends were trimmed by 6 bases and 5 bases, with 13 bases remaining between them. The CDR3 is CASRIPGGETQYF. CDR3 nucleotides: TGTGCCAGTAGGATCCCAGGGGGGGAGACCCAGTACTTC.

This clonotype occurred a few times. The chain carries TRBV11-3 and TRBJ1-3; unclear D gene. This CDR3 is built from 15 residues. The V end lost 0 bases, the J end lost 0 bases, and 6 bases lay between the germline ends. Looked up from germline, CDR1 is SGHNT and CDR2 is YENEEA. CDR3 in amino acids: CASSLDPDSGNTIYF. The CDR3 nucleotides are TGTGCCAGCAGCTTAGACCCAGACTCTGGAAACACCATATATTTT.

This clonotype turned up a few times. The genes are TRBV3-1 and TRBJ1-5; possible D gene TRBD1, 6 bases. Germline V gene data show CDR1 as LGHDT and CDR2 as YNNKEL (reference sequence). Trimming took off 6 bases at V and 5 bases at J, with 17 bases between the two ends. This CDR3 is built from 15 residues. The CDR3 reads CASSETGPMDQPQHF. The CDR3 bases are TGTGCCAGCAGTGAAACAGGGCCGATGGATCAGCCCCAGCATTTT.

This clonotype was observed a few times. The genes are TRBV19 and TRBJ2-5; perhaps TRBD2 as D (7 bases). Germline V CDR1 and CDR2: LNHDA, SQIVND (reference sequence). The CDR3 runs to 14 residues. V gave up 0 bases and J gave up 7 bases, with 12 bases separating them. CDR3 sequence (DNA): TGTGCCAGTAGTATAGAAGGGGGAGGGCGGACCCAGTACTTC. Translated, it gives CASSIEGGGRTQYF.

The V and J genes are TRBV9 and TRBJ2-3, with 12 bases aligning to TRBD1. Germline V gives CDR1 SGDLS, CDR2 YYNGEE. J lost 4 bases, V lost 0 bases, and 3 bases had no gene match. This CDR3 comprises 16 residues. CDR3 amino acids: CASSVGGTGGSDTQYF. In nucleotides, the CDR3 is TGTGCCAGCAGCGTAGGAGGGACAGGGGGCTCAGATACGCAGTATTTT.

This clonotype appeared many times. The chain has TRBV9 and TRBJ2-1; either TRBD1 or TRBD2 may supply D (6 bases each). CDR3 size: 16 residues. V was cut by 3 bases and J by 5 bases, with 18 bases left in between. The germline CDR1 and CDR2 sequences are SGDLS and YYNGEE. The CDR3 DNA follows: TGTGCCAGCAGCGCCCGGGGGAGAGGGGGGAACAATGAGCAGTTCTTC. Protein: CASSARGRGGNNEQFF.

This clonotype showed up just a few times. The CDR3 region is CASSPRGLAEKLFF. The DNA for the CDR3 is TGTGCCAGCTCACCAAGGGGTTTAGCGGAAAAACTGTTTTTT. V and J are TRBV18 and TRBJ1-4; tentative D call: TRBD1 (5 bases). In germline, CDR1 is KGHSH, CDR2 LQKENI. The CDR3 length is 14 residues. The germline V and J ends were trimmed by 2 bases and 8 bases, with 12 bases remaining between them.